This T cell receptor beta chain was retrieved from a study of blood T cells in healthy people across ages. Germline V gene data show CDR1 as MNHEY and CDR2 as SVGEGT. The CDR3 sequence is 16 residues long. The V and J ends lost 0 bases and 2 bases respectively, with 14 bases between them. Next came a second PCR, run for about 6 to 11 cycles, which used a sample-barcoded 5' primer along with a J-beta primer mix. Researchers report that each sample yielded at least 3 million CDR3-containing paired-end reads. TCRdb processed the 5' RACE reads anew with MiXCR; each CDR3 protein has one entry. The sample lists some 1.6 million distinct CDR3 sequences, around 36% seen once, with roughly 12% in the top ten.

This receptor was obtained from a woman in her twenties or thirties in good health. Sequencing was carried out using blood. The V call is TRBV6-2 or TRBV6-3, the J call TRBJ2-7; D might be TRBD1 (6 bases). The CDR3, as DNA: TGTGCCAGCAGTTACTCAGTCGGGACATTAGCCTACGAGCAGTACTTC. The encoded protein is CASSYSVGTLAYEQYF.